This is a list of T cell receptor beta chains from one sample in a study of blood T cell repertoires in COVID-19. Here immunoSEQ multiplex PCR was the method, and the copy in TCRdb shows in-frame clones only, minus some. The sample consists of about 360,000 clones, around nine tenths of them appearing once. The sequenced sample was peripheral blood. The receptors shown here come from a woman aged 60-70 years with COVID-19, enrolled during active disease. Both conserved end residues are part of each CDR3. Fields, in order: V gene, clone size, J gene, D gene, CDR3 DNA, CDR3 protein. The D gene is left open where the match is weak. For some rows the clone size is stated as once, few or many, or as a class when expanded; others skip it.

>TRBV10-2|NA|TRBJ2-1|TRBD2
TGCGCCAGCAGTTTCCCGGGGGGCTACAATGAGCAGTTCTTC
CASSFPGGYNEQFF
>TRBV9|NA|TRBJ1-1|TRBD1
TGTGCCAGCAGCGCTCTATTGGGACAGGGCGCTGAAGCTTTCTTT
CASSALLGQGAEAFF
>TRBV6-5|NA|TRBJ2-5|NA
TGTGCCAGCAGTTACTCCGTCGGGGGGACCCAGTACTTC
CASSYSVGGTQYF
>TRBV5-1|NA|TRBJ2-7|TRBD1
TGCGCCAGCAGCTTGGACAGGGGGCTACAGTACTTC
CASSLDRGLQYF
>TRBV21-1|once|TRBJ1-6|NA
TGTGCCAGCAGCAATCGGGACCGGGACTTCACTCGAAATTCACCCCTCCACTTT
CASSNRDRDFTRNSPLHF
>TRBV4-2|NA|TRBJ2-3|TRBD2
TGTGCCAGCAGCCGCCCTAGCGGGGGACTGACAGATACGCAGTATTTT
CASSRPSGGLTDTQYF
>TRBV7-7|NA|TRBJ2-1|TRBD2
TGTGCCAGCAGCCCCAATCGACTAGCGGGTGCCAATGAGCAGTTCTTC
CASSPNRLAGANEQFF
>TRBV14|NA|TRBJ1-2|TRBD1
TGTGCCAGCAGCCAAGATTTGGGGACAGCCTATGGCTACACCTTC
CASSQDLGTAYGYTF
>TRBV5-3|NA|TRBJ2-7|NA
TGTGCCAGAAGCCTGGGACTCGCCTACGAGCAGTACTTC
CARSLGLAYEQYF
>TRBV12-5|NA|TRBJ1-2|NA
TGTGCTAGTGGTTTGGGAAGGGGTGACTATGGCTACACCTTC
CASGLGRGDYGYTF
>TRBV11-2|NA|TRBJ2-5|NA
TGTGCCAGCAGCTTTTCCGGGGGTGGAGAGACCCAGTACTTC
CASSFSGGGETQYF
>TRBV10-3|NA|TRBJ2-7|NA
TGTGCCATCAGTGGAGGGGGGGTCACAAACGAGCAGTACTTC
CAISGGGVTNEQYF
>TRBV4-1|NA|TRBJ2-7|NA
TGCGCCAGCAGCCAAGGCCTAGACGTCTCCTACGAGCAGTACTTC
CASSQGLDVSYEQYF
>TRBV11-2|few|TRBJ2-1|NA
TGTGCCAGCAGCTCCGGTTACGGGAACTACTACAATGAGCAGTTCTTC
CASSSGYGNYYNEQFF
>TRBV7-8|NA|TRBJ1-2|NA
TGTGCCAGCGGAGGTTTGGGGGAGGACTATGGCTACACCTTC
CASGGLGEDYGYTF
>TRBV9|NA|TRBJ1-5|NA
TGTGCCAGCAGCGTAGAAAGCGGGTTAGCTCAGCCCCAGCATTTT
CASSVESGLAQPQHF
>TRBV9|NA|TRBJ1-3|NA
TGTGCCAGCAGTCTCTCTGGAAACACCATATATTTT
CASSLSGNTIYF
>TRBV6-5|NA|TRBJ1-1|NA
TGTGCCAGCAGTTACGGGGCCACAGGATACACTGAAGCTTTCTTT
CASSYGATGYTEAFF
>TRBV2|NA|TRBJ1-2|TRBD1
TGTGCCAGCAGCGCCGGACAGGGCGCCCTCGTCTATGGCTACACCTTC
CASSAGQGALVYGYTF
>TRBV7-2|NA|TRBJ1-4|NA
TGTGCCAGCAGCTTAGAGGGAGTTCTTAATGAAAAACTGTTTTTT
CASSLEGVLNEKLFF
>TRBV4-3|NA|TRBJ2-3|TRBD2
TGCGCCAGCAGCCAAGATAAAACCGGACTAGCGGGGAGGGATACGCAGTATTTT
CASSQDKTGLAGRDTQYF
>TRBV5-1|NA|TRBJ2-7|TRBD1
TGCGCCAGCAGCTCGTATCTGGGGACAGCCCCCGAGCAGTACTTC
CASSSYLGTAPEQYF
>TRBV4-1|NA|TRBJ2-7|TRBD1
TGCGCCAGCAGCCAAGCGCTAACCGGGACAGGGGGCTTTTACGAGCAGTACTTC
CASSQALTGTGGFYEQYF
>TRBV5-4|NA|TRBJ1-6|NA
TGTGCCAGCAGCTTGGACACGAATAATAATTCACCCCTCCACTTT
CASSLDTNNNSPLHF
>TRBV27|few|TRBJ1-2|NA
TGTGCCAGCAGTGCAACAGGGAATGGCTACACCTTC
CASSATGNGYTF
>TRBV19|NA|TRBJ2-3|NA
TGTGCCAGTAGTACGGCGCGAGGGCTTTACACAGATACGCAGTATTTT
CASSTARGLYTDTQYF
>TRBV7-8|NA|TRBJ1-4|NA
TGTGCCAGCAGCCCCGCGCAGGGGACTAATGAAAAACTGTTTTTT
CASSPAQGTNEKLFF
>TRBV11-2|NA|TRBJ2-1|TRBD1
TGTGCCAGCAGCTTAGTCGGGACAGGGCTAAATGAGCAGTTCTTC
CASSLVGTGLNEQFF
>TRBV7-2|NA|TRBJ2-7|NA
TGTGCCAGCAGCTCGCTTATAATTGGGCTTCGCTCCTACGAGCAGTACTTC
CASSSLIIGLRSYEQYF
>TRBV21-1|NA|TRBJ1-2|NA
TGTGCCAGCAGGCGTCACCCACGGAGCCGTGGCTACACCTTC
CASRRHPRSRGYTF
>TRBV19|NA|TRBJ2-7|TRBD1
TGTGCCAGTAGTATGGGGACAGGGTTCTACGAGCAGTACTTC
CASSMGTGFYEQYF
>TRBV6-5|NA|TRBJ1-5|NA
TGTGCCAGCAGTTACGGGGGGACTAGCAATCAGCCCCAGCATTTT
CASSYGGTSNQPQHF
>TRBV5-1|NA|TRBJ1-1|NA
TGCGCCAGCAGCGGGTCCCAGGGGACTGAAGCTTTCTTT
CASSGSQGTEAFF
>TRBV24-1|NA|TRBJ2-3|TRBD2
TGTGCCACCAGTGAAAGGGCCCGGGACTACATAAGCACAGATACGCAGTATTTT
CATSERARDYISTDTQYF
>TRBV6-5|NA|TRBJ1-1|TRBD1
TGTGCCAGCAGTCCTGACAGGGGGCGGATAACTGAAGCTTTCTTT
CASSPDRGRITEAFF
>TRBV12-3/TRBV12-4|NA|TRBJ2-1|NA
TGTGCCAGCAGTTTAGAGACGGGTGAGCAGTTCTTC
CASSLETGEQFF
>TRBV19|NA|TRBJ1-4|NA
TGTGCCAGTAGTCCCTCGACCCCGACAGGTGGGAAACTGTTTTTT
CASSPSTPTGGKLFF
>TRBV18|NA|TRBJ2-2|NA
TGTGCCAGCTCACGGGAGTCAACCGGGGAGCTGTTTTTT
CASSRESTGELFF
>TRBV7-3|NA|TRBJ2-1|TRBD2
TGTGCCAGCAGCTCCTCCGGGACTAGCGGGGGGCAAGAGCAGTTCTTC
CASSSSGTSGGQEQFF
>TRBV5-1|NA|TRBJ1-1|NA
TGCGCCAGCAGCTTCCCCGGCGGTTACACTGAAGCTTTCTTT
CASSFPGGYTEAFF
>TRBV29-1|NA|TRBJ1-4|TRBD1
TGCAGCGTTGAGGACGGACAGGGGGGGGAAAAACTGTTTTTT
CSVEDGQGGEKLFF
>TRBV30|once|TRBJ1-2|NA
TGTGCCTGGAGTGTAAAAGGGGTGGGCTATGGCTACACCTTC
CAWSVKGVGYGYTF
>TRBV4-1|NA|TRBJ2-2|TRBD1
TGCGCCAGCAGCCAGAGGACAGGGACGAACACCGGGGAGCTGTTTTTT
CASSQRTGTNTGELFF
>TRBV7-9|NA|TRBJ1-1|NA
TGTGCCAGCAGCCCAGTGAACACTGAAGCTTTCTTT
CASSPVNTEAFF
>TRBV6-5|NA|TRBJ2-1|TRBD1
TGTGCCAGCAGCTGGACAGGGGTTCTCAATGAGCAGTTCTTC
CASSWTGVLNEQFF
>TRBV30|NA|TRBJ2-1|NA
TGTGCCTGGAGTCCCCGCGGACAGCTAACCTACTCCTACAATGAGCAGTTCTTC
CAWSPRGQLTYSYNEQFF